A selection of T cell receptor beta chains follows, all from one sample in a study of cytomegalovirus exposure and HLA in healthy donors. Method: immunoSEQ multiplex PCR; TCRdb's copy keeps in-frame clones and lacks some. The sample shows around 230,000 clones, around four fifths of them seen only once. What was sequenced was PBMCs. The receptor source for this set is a boy aged 5-17 years in good health and CMV-seronegative. Each CDR3 is given with its conserved first and last residue. D genes are given only for firm matches. Clone size is not always given. Where it is, it says once, few, many or a class for expanded clones.

TGTGCCATCAGCACCGGGACAGGGGAGTACGAGCAGTACTTC	CAISTGTGEYEQYF	TRBD1	14	.	TRBV10-3	TRBJ2-7
TGCGCCAGCAGTCAATCGGAGGGGACAGGGGCCTTACTTAATGAAAAACTGTTTTTT	CASSQSEGTGALLNEKLFF	TRBD1	19	.	TRBV23-1	TRBJ1-4
TGCGCCAGCAGCTTACAGGAGAACCACGAGCAGTACTTC	CASSLQENHEQYF	.	13	once	TRBV5-1	TRBJ2-7
TGTGCCAGCAGTGAATCCCTGGACAGGGTGGTTGGGGAGACCCAGTACTTC	CASSESLDRVVGETQYF	TRBD1	17	few	TRBV25-1	TRBJ2-5
TGCAGCGTATCCACTTCCGGGACAGGTTACAATCAGCCCCAGCATTTT	CSVSTSGTGYNQPQHF	TRBD1	16	.	TRBV29-1	TRBJ1-5
TGTGCCAGCAGTTACAGCGGGACAGGGGGATCACCCCTCCACTTT	CASSYSGTGGSPLHF	TRBD1	15	.	TRBV6-6	TRBJ1-6
TGTGCCACCAGGGGACAGGGGACGGGGGAAAAACTGTTTTTT	CATRGQGTGEKLFF	TRBD1	14	.	TRBV15	TRBJ1-4
TGTGCCAGTAGTATAGGAGGTTGGGAGATACGGGGTGGCTACACCTTC	CASSIGGWEIRGGYTF	.	16	.	TRBV19	TRBJ1-2
TGTGCCAGTAGCGACAGGGTGAACACTGAAGCTTTCTTT	CASSDRVNTEAFF	TRBD1	13	few	TRBV19	TRBJ1-1
TGTGCCAGCAGCCCGAACAACGACAGGGCCACTGAAGCTTTCTTT	CASSPNNDRATEAFF	TRBD1	15	.	TRBV9	TRBJ1-1
TGTGCCAGCAGTGACGCCTCTACGGGTAACACTGAAGCTTTCTTT	CASSDASTGNTEAFF	.	15	.	TRBV25-1	TRBJ1-1
TGTGCCAGCAGCCAGGGGTTTGCTAACTCTGGGGCCAACGTCCTGACTTTC	CASSQGFANSGANVLTF	.	17	.	TRBV7-9	TRBJ2-6
TGTGCCAGCAGCTTTACTAGCGCTAATGAGCAGTTCTTC	CASSFTSANEQFF	TRBD2	13	.	TRBV11-1	TRBJ2-1
TGTGCCAGCAAGCGGAGCCCTAACACTGAAGCTTTCTTT	CASKRSPNTEAFF	.	13	.	TRBV9	TRBJ1-1
TGTGCCAGCAGCGACAGGGGCCGGGAGACCCAGTACTTC	CASSDRGRETQYF	TRBD1	13	.	TRBV7-6	TRBJ2-5
TGTGCCAGTAGTATCCCCTCCCACAGGGGGCTGTACAATGAGCAGTTCTTC	CASSIPSHRGLYNEQFF	TRBD1	17	.	TRBV19	TRBJ2-1
TGTGCCAGCAGCGTAGGTCCGCTGGAGGAGACCCAGTACTTC	CASSVGPLEETQYF	.	14	.	TRBV9	TRBJ2-5
TGTGCCACCTTCGCCGGGACTAGGGGCTATGAGCAGTTCTTC	CATFAGTRGYEQFF	TRBD2	14	.	TRBV2	TRBJ2-1
TGTGCCAGCAGCTTGTCCGGCTACGAGCAGTACTTC	CASSLSGYEQYF	.	12	few	TRBV5-5	TRBJ2-7
TGTGCCAGTAGTATAGACCGGGACTCTTTTTATGGCTACACCTTC	CASSIDRDSFYGYTF	.	15	.	TRBV19	TRBJ1-2
TGTGCCAGCAGCGTAGCTACTGGGGACAGCTACCAGCATTTT	CASSVATGDSYQHF	TRBD1	14	.	TRBV9	TRBJ1-5
TGTGCCAGCAGCTTAATGCCCCGCGAGCAGTACTTC	CASSLMPREQYF	.	12	.	TRBV7-9	TRBJ2-7
TGTGCCAGTAGAACAGGGGGAACTGAAGCTTTCTTT	CASRTGGTEAFF	TRBD1	12	.	TRBV27	TRBJ1-1
TGTGCCAGCAGCTTAGCCGGGGGAGGGTCCTACGAGCAGTACTTC	CASSLAGGGSYEQYF	TRBD2	15	.	TRBV7-2	TRBJ2-7
TGTGCCAGCTCACCGGGCGAGGGGGCGAGAGGCTACACCTTC	CASSPGEGARGYTF	TRBD1	14	.	TRBV18	TRBJ1-2
TGTGCCAGCAGTGGCCGGGGTCCTGAGCAGTTCTTC	CASSGRGPEQFF	.	12	.	TRBV2	TRBJ2-1
TGTGCCAGCAGCAAAGGGCTGGCGGGATATGGCTACACCTTC	CASSKGLAGYGYTF	.	14	.	TRBV11-3	TRBJ1-2
TGTGCCAGCTCTCTGGGCCCGAACACTGAAGCTTTCTTT	CASSLGPNTEAFF	.	13	once	TRBV5-4	TRBJ1-1
TGTGCCAGCAGCGCCGACAGCATGGCCTACGAGCAGTACTTC	CASSADSMAYEQYF	.	14	.	TRBV5-4	TRBJ2-7
TGTGCCAGCAGCTTAGGCCGGGGACAGGTGAGCTATGGCTACACCTTC	CASSLGRGQVSYGYTF	TRBD1	16	.	TRBV13	TRBJ1-2
TGTGCCAGCAGTGGACGACAGGGAACTTCCTTC	CASSGRQGTSF	TRBD1	11	.	TRBV27	TRBJ1-2
TGTGCCAGCAGTTTTTCTAGCGCCTACGAGCAGTACTTC	CASSFSSAYEQYF	.	13	.	TRBV27	TRBJ2-7
TGCGCCAGCAGCCAAGCAGGTGATTACTATGGCTACACCTTC	CASSQAGDYYGYTF	.	14	.	TRBV4-1	TRBJ1-2